The rows below give T cell receptor beta chains drawn from one sample of a study of spatial heterogeneity in lung cancer. One entry per CDR3 protein, called by TCRdb with MiXCR from the 5' RACE reads. The sample lists some 2,100 distinct CDR3 sequences, roughly a fifth occurring once. Material: PBMCs, obtained at surgery. These receptors all stem from a male donor with early-stage non-small cell lung cancer. Each CDR3 is given with its conserved first and last residue. Each record gives: clone size, D gene, V gene, J gene, CDR3 protein, CDR3 DNA. The D gene is left open where the match is weak. Expanded clones get a size class; other rows say once, few or many, or leave the size out.

clone size: NA
D gene: NA
V gene: TRBV12-3/TRBV12-4
J gene: TRBJ2-7
CDR3 protein: CASSEQRAYEQYF
CDR3 DNA: TGTGCCAGCTCTGAACAGCGAGCCTACGAGCAGTACTTC

clone size: few
D gene: TRBD1
V gene: TRBV4-3
J gene: TRBJ2-3
CDR3 protein: CASSHVRGQGSDTQYF
CDR3 DNA: TGCGCCAGCAGCCATGTCCGGGGACAGGGGTCGGATACGCAGTATTTT

clone size: medium-sized
D gene: NA
V gene: TRBV20-1
J gene: TRBJ1-4
CDR3 protein: CSARGAGGEKLFF
CDR3 DNA: TGCAGTGCTAGAGGGGCCGGTGGGGAAAAACTGTTTTTT

clone size: few
D gene: NA
V gene: TRBV5-5
J gene: TRBJ1-4
CDR3 protein: CASSIKDRLNEKLFF
CDR3 DNA: TGTGCCAGCAGCATCAAAGACAGATTGAATGAAAAACTGTTTTTT

clone size: medium-sized
D gene: TRBD2
V gene: TRBV20-1
J gene: TRBJ2-7
CDR3 protein: CSARHPSGRTYEQYF
CDR3 DNA: TGCAGTGCTAGGCATCCAAGCGGGAGGACCTACGAGCAGTACTTC

clone size: medium-sized
D gene: TRBD1
V gene: TRBV19
J gene: TRBJ2-7
CDR3 protein: CASSTAGQGRLEQYF
CDR3 DNA: TGTGCCAGTAGTACGGCGGGACAGGGGCGTCTCGAGCAGTACTTC

clone size: medium-sized
D gene: NA
V gene: TRBV6-5
J gene: TRBJ2-1
CDR3 protein: CASSRTGNPYNEQFF
CDR3 DNA: TGTGCCAGCAGCCGCACCGGGAACCCCTACAATGAGCAGTTCTTC

clone size: NA
D gene: TRBD2
V gene: TRBV11-2
J gene: TRBJ2-5
CDR3 protein: CASSEGLAVQETQYF
CDR3 DNA: TGTGCCAGCTCCGAAGGGCTAGCGGTGCAAGAGACCCAGTACTTC

clone size: medium-sized
D gene: NA
V gene: TRBV12-3/TRBV12-4
J gene: TRBJ2-3
CDR3 protein: CASSLDQGWADTQYF
CDR3 DNA: TGTGCCAGCAGCCTTGATCAGGGGTGGGCAGATACGCAGTATTTT

clone size: few
D gene: NA
V gene: TRBV19
J gene: TRBJ2-1
CDR3 protein: CASSIIMNPYNEQFF
CDR3 DNA: TGTGCCAGTAGTATCATCATGAATCCCTACAATGAGCAGTTCTTC

clone size: medium-sized
D gene: NA
V gene: TRBV9
J gene: TRBJ2-7
CDR3 protein: CASSVGNAAIEQYF
CDR3 DNA: TGTGCCAGCAGCGTCGGCAACGCGGCAATCGAGCAGTACTTC

clone size: NA
D gene: TRBD1
V gene: TRBV27
J gene: TRBJ2-7
CDR3 protein: CASSGDSYEQYF
CDR3 DNA: TGTGCCAGCAGTGGGGACAGCTACGAGCAGTACTTC

clone size: medium-sized
D gene: TRBD1
V gene: TRBV29-1
J gene: TRBJ1-4
CDR3 protein: CSVEEVGQGNEKLFF
CDR3 DNA: TGCAGCGTTGAGGAGGTGGGACAGGGTAATGAAAAACTGTTTTTT

clone size: NA
D gene: NA
V gene: TRBV28
J gene: TRBJ2-1
CDR3 protein: CASSPTGISYNEQFF
CDR3 DNA: TGTGCCAGCAGCCCCACAGGGATCTCCTACAATGAGCAGTTCTTC

clone size: medium-sized
D gene: NA
V gene: TRBV4-1
J gene: TRBJ1-1
CDR3 protein: CASSEDGYGAGPEAFF
CDR3 DNA: TGCGCCAGCAGCGAAGACGGGTATGGGGCTGGTCCTGAAGCTTTCTTT

clone size: many
D gene: NA
V gene: TRBV4-2
J gene: TRBJ1-1
CDR3 protein: CASSQERSDRKNTEAFF
CDR3 DNA: TGTGCCAGCAGCCAAGAAAGGAGTGACAGGAAGAACACTGAAGCTTTCTTT

clone size: medium-sized
D gene: TRBD2
V gene: TRBV27
J gene: TRBJ2-1
CDR3 protein: CASRGLTKNEQFF
CDR3 DNA: TGTGCCAGCAGGGGACTAACCAAAAATGAGCAGTTCTTC

clone size: medium-sized
D gene: NA
V gene: TRBV7-9
J gene: TRBJ2-4
CDR3 protein: CASSLEGAYLYF
CDR3 DNA: TGTGCCAGCAGCTTAGAAGGAGCTTATCTGTACTTC

clone size: NA
D gene: TRBD2
V gene: TRBV20-1
J gene: TRBJ2-1
CDR3 protein: CSATGTSTYNEQFF
CDR3 DNA: TGCAGTGCAACCGGGACTAGCACGTACAATGAGCAGTTCTTC

clone size: NA
D gene: NA
V gene: TRBV7-2
J gene: TRBJ2-7
CDR3 protein: CASNPMASYEQYF
CDR3 DNA: TGTGCCAGCAACCCGATGGCCTCCTACGAGCAGTACTTC

clone size: medium-sized
D gene: TRBD2
V gene: TRBV5-1
J gene: TRBJ2-2
CDR3 protein: CASSFLSAGALGAGELFF
CDR3 DNA: TGCGCCAGCAGCTTTTTGTCCGCGGGAGCCCTGGGCGCCGGGGAGCTGTTTTTT

clone size: NA
D gene: TRBD2
V gene: TRBV7-9
J gene: TRBJ2-5
CDR3 protein: CASSPRLAVQETQYF
CDR3 DNA: TGTGCCAGCAGCCCCCGACTAGCGGTACAAGAGACCCAGTACTTC

clone size: few
D gene: NA
V gene: TRBV28
J gene: TRBJ2-3
CDR3 protein: CASTPLGVDITDTQYF
CDR3 DNA: TGTGCCAGCACCCCCCTGGGGGTTGATATCACAGATACGCAGTATTTT

clone size: many
D gene: NA
V gene: TRBV7-2
J gene: TRBJ2-7
CDR3 protein: CASSFEPSYEQYF
CDR3 DNA: TGTGCCAGCAGCTTTGAGCCGTCCTACGAGCAGTACTTC

clone size: few
D gene: NA
V gene: TRBV4-2
J gene: TRBJ1-2
CDR3 protein: CASSPSSTGPYGYTF
CDR3 DNA: TGTGCCAGCAGCCCTTCATCGACAGGTCCCTATGGCTACACCTTC

clone size: NA
D gene: NA
V gene: TRBV29-1
J gene: TRBJ2-7
CDR3 protein: CSVHGAEAYEQYF
CDR3 DNA: TGCAGCGTCCATGGGGCGGAGGCCTACGAGCAGTACTTC

clone size: NA
D gene: TRBD1
V gene: TRBV3-1
J gene: TRBJ2-5
CDR3 protein: CAFGTAVQETQYF
CDR3 DNA: TGTGCCTTTGGGACAGCCGTCCAAGAGACCCAGTACTTC

clone size: many
D gene: TRBD2
V gene: TRBV11-2
J gene: TRBJ2-3
CDR3 protein: CASRSAAGGTDTQYF
CDR3 DNA: TGTGCCAGCAGATCGGCTGCGGGGGGCACAGATACGCAGTATTTT

clone size: medium-sized
D gene: NA
V gene: TRBV4-1
J gene: TRBJ1-2
CDR3 protein: CASSQEVGRVNGYTF
CDR3 DNA: TGCGCCAGCAGCCAAGAAGTGGGCAGGGTCAATGGCTACACCTTC

clone size: few
D gene: TRBD2
V gene: TRBV27
J gene: TRBJ2-2
CDR3 protein: CASIGLAGGETGELFF
CDR3 DNA: TGTGCCAGCATAGGCCTAGCGGGAGGGGAAACCGGGGAGCTGTTTTTT

clone size: few
D gene: NA
V gene: TRBV12-3/TRBV12-4
J gene: TRBJ2-1
CDR3 protein: CASIGSDYQRGEQFF
CDR3 DNA: TGTGCCAGCATAGGCTCGGACTATCAAAGGGGTGAGCAGTTCTTC

clone size: medium-sized
D gene: NA
V gene: TRBV28
J gene: TRBJ1-4
CDR3 protein: CAVVSGLNEKLFF
CDR3 DNA: TGTGCCGTGGTTTCCGGACTTAATGAAAAACTGTTTTTT

clone size: medium-sized
D gene: NA
V gene: TRBV7-6
J gene: TRBJ2-3
CDR3 protein: CASSLGLPSTDTQYF
CDR3 DNA: TGTGCCAGCAGCTTAGGACTGCCTAGCACAGATACGCAGTATTTT

clone size: few
D gene: NA
V gene: TRBV7-9
J gene: TRBJ1-5
CDR3 protein: CASSRDNQPQHF
CDR3 DNA: TGTGCCAGCAGCCGGGACAATCAGCCCCAGCATTTT